This TCR beta chain came from a study of blood T cells in healthy people across ages. For the second PCR, which ran for 7 to 11 cycles, a sample-barcoded 5' primer and a J-beta primer mix were used. Via MiXCR, TCRdb re-called the 5' RACE reads, giving one row per CDR3 protein. The sample shows roughly 1.6 million distinct CDR3 sequences, 30% to 35% of them seen only once. Between the trimmed V and J ends, which lost 3 bases and 7 bases, there was a span of 10 bases. This CDR3 has 13 amino acids. Germline V gene sequence: CDR1 MDHEN, CDR2 SYDVKM. Study-wide points: Unsorted PBMC input precluded a conclusive naive versus antigen-experienced comparison. Relative to aged donors, long-lived donors carried more naive CD4+ cells and displayed higher diversity.

On this clonotype itself: Its antigen remains unknown.

This TCR was recovered from a woman aged 25 to 39 in good health. V usage is TRBV28 and J usage is TRBJ1-5; D is perhaps TRBD1 (6 bases). The specimen sequenced was blood. The CDR3, as DNA: TGTGCCAGCAGTTTCCAGGGACAACAGCCCCAGCATTTT. Translated: CASSFQGQQPQHF.